The 19 T cell receptor beta chains reported below all come from one sample, sequenced in a study of T cell responses to AZD1222 COVID-19 vaccine (dated by TCRdb to the early 2020s). Per the publication, the time point label means: baseline before first vaccination. The library was generated by the immunoSEQ multiplex PCR assay. TCRdb mirrors the immuneACCESS table, restricted to in-frame sequences. Some clones are absent from its copies; in checked studies, under half trace to an unresolved V gene, and the reason for the others is unknown. This sample comprises 100,000 to 150,000 clones, around nine tenths of them detected only once. 5% to 7.5% of the sample lies in the top ten. The sequences come from peripheral blood, collected on day 0 of AZD1222 vaccination. These receptors were collected from an adult in good health.

This clone qualifies as medium-sized. The chain is built from TRBV30 and TRBJ1-2; no definite D call. The CDR3 loop spans 13 amino acids. Germline V gene sequence: CDR1 GTSNPN, CDR2 SVGIG (reference sequence). V was shortened by 0 bases and J by 7 bases, with 12 bases between the two germline ends. The CDR3 loop reads CAWSVPPPVGYTF. In DNA, the CDR3 is TGTGCCTGGAGTGTACCCCCTCCGGTTGGCTACACCTTC.

The genes are TRBV11-2 and TRBJ2-7; 7 bases are shared with TRBD1. The CDR3 loop spans 16 amino acids. Germline CDR1 and CDR2: SGHAT and FQNNGV. Trimming cost V 5 bases and J 3 bases; bases outside gene matches: 13. The CDR3 bases are TGTGCCAGCAGCCGCGCAAACTCCCAGGGGGACTACGAGCAGTACTTC. This encodes CASSRANSQGDYEQYF.

This clone was counted once. V usage is TRBV29-1 and J usage is TRBJ1-4, with TRBD1 identical over 11 bases. This CDR3 contains 17 residues. Germline V gene data show CDR1 as SQVTM and CDR2 as ANQGSEA. The CDR3 bases are TGCAGGTCGTGCCGGACAGGGGGCGAGTGTGTCGATGAAAAACTGTTTTTT. Its translation: CRSCRTGGECVDEKLFF.

There are a few counts of this clone. The chain has TRBV29-1 and TRBJ1-5, with 7 bases matching TRBD1. The CDR3 spans 16 residues. V trimming: 0 bases; J trimming: 0 bases; junction bases outside the gene matches: 5. CDR1 is SQVTM, CDR2 ANQGSEA, per germline. The CDR3 sequence is CSVEDLGQHSNQPQHF. The CDR3 DNA follows: TGCAGCGTTGAAGATCTGGGACAGCATAGCAATCAGCCCCAGCATTTT. Based on the CDR3 plus reference TRBV29-1 and TRBJ1-5, the full variable domain is SAVISQKPSRDICQRGTSLTIQCQVDSQVTMMFWYRQQPGQSLTLIATANQGSEATYESGFVIDKFPISRPNLTFSTLTVSNMSPEDSSIYLCSVEDLGQHSNQPQHFGDGTRLSIL.

The genes are TRBV5-4 and TRBJ1-1, with 7 bases lining up with TRBD1. Germline CDR1 and CDR2: SGHNT and YYREEE (reference sequence). Trimming took 2 bases from V and 8 from J; bases not matched to a gene: 3. The CDR3 consists of 12 residues. Written as DNA, the CDR3 is TGTGCCAGCAGCTTCCGGGACAGAGAAGCTTTCTTT. Translation gives CASSFRDREAFF.

The chain combines TRBV6-6 with TRBJ1-4, with 7 bases identical to TRBD1. V lost 6 bases and J lost 5; bases outside the gene matches: 6. This CDR3 region has 14 residues. The germline gives CDR1 MNHNY, CDR2 SVGAGI (reference sequence). In DNA, the CDR3 is TGTGCCAGCAGAGGGGGCGGTGGGAATGAAAAACTGTTTTTT. This gives the protein CASRGGGGNEKLFF.

The count of this clone is one. V and J are TRBV6-5 and TRBJ1-2; unclear D gene. V lost 6 bases, J lost 5 bases, and 19 bases lay in between. The CDR3 totals 15 residues. Germline CDR1 MNHEY, CDR2 SVGAGI. This CDR3 is CASSYNRLVSYGYTF. The DNA of the CDR3 is TGTGCCAGCAGCTATAACCGGTTGGTTTCGTATGGCTACACCTTC.

The rearrangement links TRBV30 to TRBJ2-7; unclear D gene. V lost 0 bases to trimming and J lost 2 bases, with 5 bases between them. Germline V gene data show CDR1 as GTSNPN and CDR2 as SVGIG (reference sequence). The CDR3 is made up of 12 amino acids. DNA for the CDR3: TGTGCCTGGAGTGTAGGTGCCTACGAGCAGTACTTC. Its translation: CAWSVGAYEQYF.

The V and J genes are TRBV11-2 and TRBJ2-2; 7 bases agree with TRBD1. With V trimmed by 2 bases and J by 3 bases, 6 bases remained unmatched. The germline V gene encodes CDR1 SGHAT and CDR2 FQNNGV. The CDR3 extends over 16 amino acids. The CDR3 DNA is TGTGCCAGCAGCTTAAGAGGGGGCCGGGACACCGGGGAGCTGTTTTTT. This encodes CASSLRGGRDTGELFF. The whole variable domain, filled in from reference TRBV11-2 and TRBJ2-2, reads EAGVAQSPRYKIIEKRQSVAFWCNPISGHATLYWYQQILGQGPKLLIQFQNNGVVDDSQLPKDRFSAERLKGVDSTLKIQPAKLEDSAVYLCASSLRGGRDTGELFFGEGSRLTVL.

The chain uses TRBV19 and TRBJ1-2; D unresolved. Trimming left V 5 bases short and J 4 bases short, with 23 bases between. Germline CDR1 is LNHDA and CDR2 is SQIVND (reference sequence). The CDR3 contains 17 residues. The DNA of the CDR3 is TGTGCCAGTAGTTCCCGGGCGGGAGACTACATGGGCTATGGCTACACCTTC. The encoded protein is CASSSRAGDYMGYGYTF. Supplemented by reference TRBV19 and TRBJ1-2, the full variable domain reads DGGITQSPKYLFRKEGQNVTLSCEQNLNHDAMYWYRQDPGQGLRLIYYSQIVNDFQKGDIAEGYSVSREKKESFPLTVTSAQKNPTAFYLCASSSRAGDYMGYGYTFGSGTRLTVV.

The chain combines TRBV15 with TRBJ2-7; 10 bases are shared with TRBD1. Germline CDR1 is LNHNV and CDR2 is YYDKDF (reference sequence). This CDR3 comprises 14 residues. The V gene end was trimmed by 5 bases and the J gene end by 1 base; junction bases not matched to a gene: 2. In DNA, the CDR3 is TGTGCCACCAGCCGGACAGGGGGTTCCTACGAGCAGTACTTC. Protein: CATSRTGGSYEQYF.

This clone has a single count. The chain recombines TRBV6-2 or TRBV6-3 with TRBJ2-5; a possible D gene is TRBD2 (6 bases). Deletions cut 4 bases from V and 1 base from J, with 10 bases between. Germline values: CDR1 MNHEY, CDR2 SVGEGT. CDR3 length equals 14 residues. Here the CDR3 reads CASSLGLLQETQYF. CDR3 bases: TGTGCCAGCAGTTTGGGACTTCTCCAAGAGACCCAGTACTTC.

The count of this clone is one. V and J are TRBV3-1 (or the pseudogene TRBV3-2) and TRBJ1-1; D unresolved. Germline V gene data show CDR1 as LGHDT and CDR2 as YNNKEL (reference sequence). CDR3 length equals 15 residues. V lost 4 bases to trimming and J lost 1 base, with 13 bases between them. The CDR3 DNA reads TGTGCCAGCAGCCGTCGTGGGGAGGCGAACACTGAAGCTTTCTTT. Protein: CASSRRGEANTEAFF.

This chain links TRBV10-1 with TRBJ1-4, with D possibly being TRBD1 (5 bases). The germline V and J ends were trimmed by 3 bases and 7 bases, with 9 bases remaining between them. The germline gives CDR1 WNHNN, CDR2 SYGVQD (reference sequence). The CDR3 is made up of 13 amino acids. In nucleotides, the CDR3 is TGCGCCAGCAGTGATAGGGGTTCTGAAAAACTGTTTTTT. Its protein product is CASSDRGSEKLFF.

This clone was seen only a few times. This rearrangement joins TRBV28 to TRBJ1-1; no definite D call. Deletions cut 9 bases from V and 1 base from J, with 12 bases between. Germline V lookup: CDR1 MDHEN, CDR2 SYDVKM. The CDR3 sequence is 13 residues long. In nucleotides, the CDR3 is TGTGCCAGTTGGGTTTTAGGGAACACTGAAGCTTTCTTT. Its translation is CASWVLGNTEAFF.

V usage is TRBV3-1 (or the pseudogene TRBV3-2) and J usage is TRBJ1-2; 7 bases map to TRBD1. The germline V gene encodes CDR1 LGHDT and CDR2 YNNKEL (reference sequence). J lost 5 bases, V lost 1 base, and 4 bases had no gene match. The CDR3 is 14 amino acids. The CDR3 sequence: CASSQGDSRYGYTF. The CDR3 DNA follows: TGTGCCAGCAGCCAAGGGGACAGTCGGTATGGCTACACCTTC.

This clone was recorded once. V is TRBV7-3 and J is TRBJ1-2; TRBD1 agrees at 9 bases. Germline trimming cut 4 bases from V and 5 bases from J; bases unmatched to any gene: 11. The CDR3 covers 16 residues. Germline-derived CDR1 and CDR2 are SGHTA and FQGTGA. In nucleotides, the CDR3 is TGTGCCAGCAGCTCACACGGCGGGACAGGGAGTTATGGCTACACCTTC. Translation gives CASSSHGGTGSYGYTF.

The rearrangement links TRBV6-5 to TRBJ1-2, with 7 bases identical to TRBD1. J was trimmed by 4 bases and V by 6 bases; bases with no gene match: 5. CDR3 length: 13 amino acids. CDR1 and CDR2 (germline): MNHEY, SVGAGI. The CDR3 loop reads CASRDRDGYGYTF. The DNA of the CDR3 is TGTGCCAGCAGAGACAGGGACGGCTATGGCTACACCTTC.

The rearrangement joins TRBV11-2 to TRBJ2-3; D is uncertain. Germline loops: CDR1 SGHAT, CDR2 FQNNGV. The CDR3 has 8 residues. Written as DNA, the CDR3 is TGTGCAACAGATACGCAGTATTTT. It specifies CATDTQYF.